These T cell receptor beta chains were read from a single sample in a study of shared clonotypes between healthy human individuals. Some clones are missing from TCRdb's copy, which holds only in-frame ones; the method was immunoSEQ multiplex PCR. The sample carries some 800,000 clones, over 90% recorded once. The sequencing sample was made of naive CD8+ T cells sorted from blood. These receptors all come from a man aged 30-40 years in good health. Each CDR3 is given with its conserved first and last residue. D genes are given only for firm matches. Size values are once, few and many counts, or a class for expanded clones, and some rows have none.

cdr3_length	v_call	clone_size	d_call	j_call	cdr3_nt	cdr3_aa
15	TRBV6-5	NA	TRBD2	TRBJ2-7	TGTGCCAGCAGTTACTCGACGGGGGGAGTGAACGAGCAGTACTTC	CASSYSTGGVNEQYF
15	TRBV28	NA	NA	TRBJ2-2	TGTGCCAGCGGTAAGGTACTAGCCTACACCGGGGAGCTGTTTTTT	CASGKVLAYTGELFF
14	TRBV7-9	NA	NA	TRBJ1-1	TGTGCCAGCAGCTTACCCGGGATGAACACTGAAGCTTTCTTT	CASSLPGMNTEAFF
14	TRBV10-2	NA	NA	TRBJ2-1	TGCGCCAGCAGTGACAGGGGCCCCTACAATGAGCAGTTCTTC	CASSDRGPYNEQFF
19	TRBV7-6	once	TRBD1	TRBJ2-3	TGTGCCAGCAGCCCCCGTCCCGGGACAGGGCCGCCCCCCACAGATACGCAGTATTTT	CASSPRPGTGPPPTDTQYF
14	TRBV7-9	NA	TRBD2	TRBJ2-7	TGTGCCAGCGTGGGAAGCGGGAGCGTCTACGAGCAGTACTTC	CASVGSGSVYEQYF
14	TRBV2	NA	NA	TRBJ1-1	TGTGCCAGCAGTGAGACAGCGATGAACACTGAAGCTTTCTTT	CASSETAMNTEAFF
14	TRBV7-9	NA	TRBD2	TRBJ2-1	TGTGCCAGCAGCTCTAGCGGGAGGCCCAATGAGCAGTTCTTC	CASSSSGRPNEQFF
15	TRBV27	NA	TRBD2	TRBJ2-7	TGTGCCAGCAGTTTAACTAGCGGGACGACCTACGAGCAGTACTTC	CASSLTSGTTYEQYF
15	TRBV9	NA	NA	TRBJ2-1	TGTGCCAGCAGCGTAGTAGGCCAATCGGACAGTGAGCAGTTCTTC	CASSVVGQSDSEQFF
15	TRBV2	once	TRBD1	TRBJ2-1	TGTGCCAGCAAGGCCGGGACAGGGGATTACAATGAGCAGTTCTTC	CASKAGTGDYNEQFF
19	TRBV7-9	NA	TRBD2	TRBJ2-7	TGTGCCAGCAGTCCTAGAGCTCTAGCGGGAGAAAGGGGACCCTACGAGCAGTACTTC	CASSPRALAGERGPYEQYF
16	TRBV11-2	NA	TRBD1	TRBJ2-3	TGTGCCAGCAGCTCCGCGGCGCAGGGGGGCACAGATACGCAGTATTTT	CASSSAAQGGTDTQYF
16	TRBV27	NA	TRBD1	TRBJ2-1	TGTGCCAGCAGTCCTCAATGGGACAGCTCCTACAATGAGCAGTTCTTC	CASSPQWDSSYNEQFF
17	TRBV5-1	NA	TRBD1	TRBJ1-1	TGCGCCAGCAGCCTGTGGTGGGGGGGACAGAGTGACACTGAAGCTTTCTTT	CASSLWWGGQSDTEAFF
17	TRBV19	once	TRBD2	TRBJ2-3	TGTGCCAGTAGTGCCACCCCGGGGACTAGCGGAAAAGATACGCAGTATTTT	CASSATPGTSGKDTQYF
11	TRBV25-1	many	NA	TRBJ1-5	TGTGCCAGCAGTGAATATCAGCCCCAGCATTTT	CASSEYQPQHF
13	TRBV6-5	NA	NA	TRBJ2-1	TGTGCCAGCGCAGCGGGTGGTTACAATGAGCAGTTCTTC	CASAAGGYNEQFF
13	TRBV7-9	NA	NA	TRBJ1-1	TGTGCCAGCAGCTTAGTGGGCCGGACTGAAGCTTTCTTT	CASSLVGRTEAFF
15	TRBV5-8	NA	TRBD1	TRBJ1-5	TGTGCCAGCAGCCACGGACAGGCAATCAATCAGCCCCAGCATTTT	CASSHGQAINQPQHF
16	TRBV7-9	NA	NA	TRBJ2-7	TGTGCCAGCAGCGACACGCGGGCAGGGTTTCACTACGAGCAGTACTTC	CASSDTRAGFHYEQYF
14	TRBV29-1	NA	TRBD2	TRBJ2-1	TGCAGCGGGGGGACTAGCGGGAGTTACAATGAGCAGTTCTTC	CSGGTSGSYNEQFF
17	TRBV11-2	NA	TRBD2	TRBJ2-1	TGTGCCAGCAGACCGACTAGCGGGTTGGGCTCCTACAATGAGCAGTTCTTC	CASRPTSGLGSYNEQFF
15	TRBV6-6	NA	TRBD2	TRBJ2-3	TGTGCCAGCAGTTACTTATCGGGAGGTACAGATACGCAGTATTTT	CASSYLSGGTDTQYF
15	TRBV7-9	NA	NA	TRBJ2-3	TGTGCCAGCAGGATACGGAGTACTAGCACAGATACGCAGTATTTT	CASRIRSTSTDTQYF
14	TRBV4-1	NA	TRBD1	TRBJ2-7	TGCGCCAGCAGCTCGGGACAGGGGTTCTACGAGCAGTACTTC	CASSSGQGFYEQYF
13	TRBV28	NA	NA	TRBJ1-2	TGTGCCAGCAGTTCCTGGGACGTAGGTGGCTACACCTTC	CASSSWDVGGYTF
15	TRBV4-1	NA	TRBD1	TRBJ2-7	TGCGCCAGCAGCCAAGTTGGACAGGGATCCTACGAGCAGTACTTC	CASSQVGQGSYEQYF